Presented here are 10 T cell receptor beta chains from one specimen sequenced in a study of blood T cell repertoires in COVID-19. Assay: immunoSEQ multiplex PCR; the TCRdb copy retains only in-frame clones and omits some. The top ten hold 9% to 12% of the sample, which has a few hundred thousand clones, 87% seen once. The sample was PBMCs or T cells enriched from blood (not recorded which). The receptor set was obtained from a man aged 18 to 29 with acute COVID-19.

This chain uses TRBV19 with TRBJ2-1; D gene uncertain. The CDR3 is 15 residues long. From germline, CDR1 is LNHDA and CDR2 SQIVND (reference sequence). Trimming stripped 6 bases from V and 0 bases from J, with 12 bases between. In DNA, the CDR3 is TGTGCCAGTAGACCGACGAGGAGCTCCTACAATGAGCAGTTCTTC. Protein sequence: CASRPTRSSYNEQFF.

V gene TRBV29-1 combines with J gene TRBJ2-2; TRBD2 matches at 9 bases. The germline V gene encodes CDR1 SQVTM and CDR2 ANQGSEA. V was pared by 5 bases and J by 1 base, with 8 bases of the junction left unmatched. The CDR3 runs to 16 residues. CDR3 loop: CSVRPSGNRNTGELFF. CDR3 nucleotide sequence: TGCAGCGTTAGGCCTAGCGGGAACCGGAACACCGGGGAGCTGTTTTTT.

The chain couples TRBV5-4 to TRBJ1-2; 7 nucleotides align to TRBD1. After removal of 4 bases from V and 8 bases from J, the junction contained 11 bases not matched to a gene. CDR3 length: 14 amino acids. The germline CDR1 and CDR2 sequences are SGHNT and YYREEE (reference sequence). Here the CDR3 reads CASSQNTGERGYTF. The CDR3 coding sequence is TGTGCCAGCAGCCAAAATACAGGGGAACGCGGCTACACCTTC.

The chain links TRBV28 to TRBJ2-1; 12 positions agree with TRBD2. CDR1 and CDR2 (germline): MDHEN, SYDVKM. The CDR3 loop spans 16 amino acids. The V and J ends lost 1 base and 7 bases, in that order; junction bases with no gene match: 5. The CDR3 sequence: CASSLSVLAGGNEQFF. In DNA, the CDR3 is TGTGCCAGCAGTTTATCCGTCCTAGCGGGGGGGAATGAGCAGTTCTTC.

This chain joins TRBV15 and TRBJ1-1; D gene ambiguous. The length of the CDR3 is 14 residues. Germline CDR1 and CDR2: LNHNV and YYDKDF (reference sequence). The V end lost 1 base, the J end lost 1 base, and 7 bases lay between the germline ends. CDR3 nucleotide sequence: TGTGCCACCAGCAGAGTAGGAGGGAACACTGAAGCTTTCTTT. It specifies CATSRVGGNTEAFF.

The CDR3 loop is CASSFFSYNEQFF. In DNA form, the CDR3 reads TGTGCCAGCAGTTTTTTTTCTTACAATGAGCAGTTCTTC. This rearrangement joins TRBV12-3 or TRBV12-4 to TRBJ2-1; unclear D gene. V dropped 3 bases and J dropped 4 bases, with 7 bases sitting between them. The CDR3 is 13 residues long.

The chain links TRBV6-5 to TRBJ1-5; D gene uncertain. This CDR3 is 14 amino acids long. Germline assignment: CDR1 MNHEY and CDR2 SVGAGI. V dropped 6 bases and J dropped 7 bases, with 16 bases sitting between them. The CDR3 DNA reads TGTGCCAGCAGATCAGCAGGACTGGGCCAGCCCCAGCATTTT. This translates into CASRSAGLGQPQHF.

The chain couples TRBV30 to TRBJ2-3; 8 nucleotides match TRBD2. Germline assignment: CDR1 GTSNPN and CDR2 SVGIG (reference sequence). CDR3 length: 16 residues. J was trimmed by 2 bases and V by 0 bases; bases with no gene match: 7. The CDR3 DNA sequence: TGTGCCTGGAGTGTTTGGATAGCGGGAATCACAGATACGCAGTATTTT. Protein: CAWSVWIAGITDTQYF.

Here the CDR3 reads CASSLYADQPQHF. The CDR3 DNA is TGTGCCAGCAGTTTATATGCGGATCAGCCCCAGCATTTT. The chain joins TRBV27 to TRBJ1-5; D ambiguous. CDR1 MNHEY and CDR2 SMNVEV come from the germline V gene (reference sequence). V was clipped by 1 base and J by 5 bases, with 6 bases between them. This CDR3 has 13 amino acids.

The J gene is TRBJ2-7, the V gene TRBV28; 7 positions match TRBD2. Germline assignment: CDR1 MDHEN and CDR2 SYDVKM. The ends lost 1 base at V and 4 bases at J; junction bases unmatched: 4. This CDR3 comprises 14 residues. The CDR3 protein is CASSLSSGIYEQYF. CDR3 nucleotide sequence: TGTGCCAGCAGTTTATCCAGCGGGATTTACGAGCAGTACTTC. Together with reference TRBV28 and TRBJ2-7, the CDR3 gives the full variable domain: DVKVTQSSRYLVKRTGEKVFLECVQDMDHENMFWYRQDPGLGLRLIYFSYDVKMKEKGDIPEGYSVSREKKERFSLILESASTNQTSMYLCASSLSSGIYEQYFGPGTRLTVT.